Given below is one T cell receptor (beta chain) in context. No cognate antigen has been identified for it. The record has no base qualities; no much larger clone is one base away. The entry originates in a study of OX40 agonist ivuxolimab in advanced cancers. General notes on the study: Ivuxolimab, which targeted the costimulatory receptor OX40 (CD134), was an agonistic, fully human IgG2 monoclonal antibody. Intravenous ivuxolimab was administered to patients every 2 weeks at six dose levels: 0.01, 0.1, 0.3, 1.5, 3 and 10 mg/kg. Among the 52 dose-escalation patients, roughly 20 had hepatocellular carcinoma, roughly 15 melanoma, 9 renal cell carcinoma and 9 head and neck cancer. A male proportion of about 79% and a mean age of approximately 55 years, ranging from roughly 23 to 90, were recorded for the dose-escalation cohort. Prior anti-PD-1, anti-PD-L1 or anti-CTLA-4 therapy was permitted, and checkpoint inhibitors had been received by less than 45% of dose-escalation patients. Three dose-escalation patients achieved partial responses, one with hepatocellular carcinoma and two with cutaneous melanoma. Peripheral TCRbeta sequencing aimed to test whether ivuxolimab altered TCR sequence diversity and caused clonal T-cell expansion. The paper reports the monotherapy dose-escalation portion (N = 52 patients) of the phase I ivuxolimab trial.

Results and caveats for the whole study, not just this receptor: Low levels of normalized T-cell clonal expansion were also seen in some nonresponding patients. At doses of 0.1 to 3.0 mg/kg, clonal expansion of both CD4+ and CD8+ blood T cells was observed from baseline to week 6. Antigen specificity was not determined for the clonally expanded peripheral T cells. After ivuxolimab, expanded clones were on average more numerous among CD8+ T cells than among CD4+ T cells. Partial responders in the 0.1-3.0 mg/kg groups had among the lowest normalized peripheral clonal expansion, especially among CD8+ T cells.

Patients with a history of autoimmune disease or receiving systemic immunosuppression were excluded from the trial. Peripheral blood for TCR sequencing was drawn from every dose cohort at baseline, at cycle 4 day 1 and at cycle 7 day 1. Samples came from an open-label, multicenter, first-in-human phase I dose-escalation trial of ivuxolimab. Adults with locally advanced or metastatic head and neck squamous cell, hepatocellular, melanoma or renal cell carcinoma were enrolled in the trial. Before TCR sequencing, CD4+ T cells and CD8+ T cells were sorted from peripheral blood as separate populations. According to the germline V gene, CDR1 reads KGHSH and CDR2 reads LQKENI. The junction shows trimming of 4 bases on V and 1 base on J, plus 14 bases between the germline ends. The CDR3 measures 16 amino acids from cysteine to phenylalanine. Solely the CDR3 DNA is kept, with 48 bases framed from the first base.

Genomic DNA was extracted from sorted cells for sequencing of the TCRbeta CDR3 region. The immunoSEQ Assay was used for sequencing of TCRbeta CDR3 regions. TCRdb retrieved this table from immuneACCESS and kept in-frame rearrangements only. Not all clones are present; in checked studies, unresolved V genes account for under half, and no reason is known for the remainder. The sample includes about 77,000 clones, with around 90% observed a single time. Clones ranked in the top ten supply approximately 5% of the sample. The sample was CD4+ or CD8+ T cells sorted from blood, taken in a trial of the OX40 agonist ivuxolimab. The sequence came from an adult with an advanced solid tumor such as melanoma, head and neck, liver or kidney cancer. The chain uses TRBV18 and TRBJ1-3; TRBD1 might be the D gene, on 6 matching bases. The CDR3 corresponds to CASSLPFTGSGNTIYF. The DNA is as follows: TGTGCCAGCTCACTACCTTTTACAGGGTCTGGAAACACCATATATTTT.